This T cell receptor beta chain was sequenced in a study of OX40 agonist ivuxolimab in advanced cancers. Study background: People in dose escalation had one of these cancers: hepatocellular carcinoma, melanoma, renal cell or head and neck cancer.

The cohort excluded patients with autoimmune disease history or systemic immunosuppression. The CDR3 covers 12 residues. Germline lookup yields CDR1 SQVTM and CDR2 ANQGSEA. V lost 4 bases and J 0 bases, leaving 7 bases between the germline ends. Concerning this clone: Within the sample, other DNA sequences also encode this same CDR3.

Sequencing was performed with immunoSEQ multiplex PCR; in TCRdb, only in-frame clones are kept and a portion is missing. This table holds fewer than 110,000 clones, approximately 90% found once. The chain has TRBV29-1 and TRBJ2-7; D not resolved. The starting material was CD4+ or CD8+ T cells sorted from blood, obtained in a trial of the OX40 agonist ivuxolimab. The clonotype originates from an adult with an advanced solid tumor such as melanoma, head and neck, liver or kidney cancer. CDR3 region: CSVGRDSYEQYF. Here the CDR3 DNA reads TGCAGCGTTGGCCGAGACTCCTACGAGCAGTACTTC.